The sequence of this TCR beta chain was determined in a study of vaccination and CD4 T cells after COVID-19. As to treatment: roughly 10-day PBMC culture with coronavirus spike peptide pools or control peptides (ViraFEST assay). To note about this clonotype: Its matching antigen is unknown.

The V and J ends lost 7 bases and 7 bases, in that order; junction bases with no gene match: 8. The CDR3 covers 13 residues. Germline V CDR1 and CDR2: MNHEY, SVGEGT. Cultured CD4+ T-cell DNA underwent Oncomine TCR Beta short-read sequencing. TCRdb itself ran the PCR reads through MiXCR, one entry per CDR3 protein. The sample has over 10,000 distinct CDR3 sequences, 45% to 60% seen once. Specimen: CD4+ T cells from blood, cultured in vitro. This clonotype was obtained from a human donor who had recovered from COVID-19. This sequence joins TRBV6-2 or TRBV6-3 and TRBJ2-7; TRBD1 matches at 9 bases. The DNA for the CDR3 is TGTGCCAGCACGGACAGGGGATCAGGGGAGCAGTACTTC. It codes for CASTDRGSGEQYF.